These T cell receptor beta chains were read from a single sample in a study of T-cell memory formation after mild COVID-19. TCRdb reprocessed the 5' RACE reads via MiXCR and lists one record per CDR3 protein. The table records some 280,000 distinct CDR3 sequences, 16% of them present only once. The sequenced material came from PBMCs or a T cell subset sorted from them (not recorded which). The receptors shown here come from a man between 18 and 29 years old who had mild COVID-19 (a few samples of this study predate the infection). Cell type and time point are not known. Both conserved end residues are part of each CDR3. D genes are given only for firm matches. Size values are once, few and many counts, or a class for expanded clones, and some rows have none.

j_call | clone_size | d_call | v_call | cdr3_length | cdr3_aa | cdr3_nt
TRBJ2-6 | . | . | TRBV4-3 | 16 | CASSHVRGSGANVLTF | TGCGCCAGCAGCCACGTCAGGGGTTCTGGGGCCAACGTCCTGACTTTC
TRBJ2-1 | few | TRBD2 | TRBV4-1 | 16 | CASSPRRGASYNEQFF | TGCGCCAGCAGCCCTCGGCGGGGGGCATCCTACAATGAGCAGTTCTTC
TRBJ1-1 | many | . | TRBV7-2 | 15 | CASSGRFGMNTEAFF | TGTGCCAGCAGCGGCAGGTTTGGCATGAACACTGAAGCTTTCTTT
TRBJ1-4 | . | . | TRBV7-2 | 15 | CASSLTVTANEKLIF | TGTGCCAGCAGCTTAACCGTGACGGCTAATGAAAAACTGATTTTT
TRBJ1-1 | . | . | TRBV6-6 | 13 | CASMDSMNTEAFF | TGTGCCAGCATGGACAGCATGAACACTGAAGCTTTCTTT
TRBJ2-3 | . | TRBD2 | TRBV29-1 | 15 | CSVESGREGTDTQYF | TGCAGCGTTGAATCCGGGCGGGAGGGCACAGATACGCAGTATTTT
TRBJ2-2 | few | . | TRBV2 | 14 | CASSENSFTGELFF | TGTGCCAGCAGTGAGAATTCTTTCACCGGGGAGCTGTTTTTT
TRBJ2-5 | many | TRBD1 | TRBV9 | 17 | CASSERLGRGPIETQYF | TGTGCCAGCAGCGAGCGCCTGGGCAGGGGGCCTATCGAGACCCAGTACTTC
TRBJ2-3 | . | . | TRBV28 | 14 | CASSFRGGHDTQYF | TGTGCCAGCAGTTTTAGGGGGGGCCACGATACGCAGTATTTT
TRBJ2-1 | few | TRBD1 | TRBV7-2 | 15 | CASSLDRGTYNEQFF | TGTGCCAGCAGCTTGGACAGGGGGACGTACAATGAGCAGTTCTTC
TRBJ2-1 | . | . | TRBV28 | 16 | CASSGSDSFIRDEQFF | TGTGCCAGCAGCGGTTCCGATTCATTCATCAGGGATGAGCAGTTCTTC
TRBJ2-2 | few | TRBD2 | TRBV14 | 17 | CASSLWRLAGATGELFF | TGTGCCAGCAGTCTATGGAGACTAGCGGGGGCCACCGGGGAGCTGTTTTTT
TRBJ2-3 | . | . | TRBV6-2/TRBV6-3 | 15 | CASSYSRESTDTQYF | TGTGCCAGCAGTTACTCCCGGGAGAGCACAGATACGCAGTATTTT
TRBJ1-6 | . | . | TRBV10-3 | 16 | CAISERRTLGGSPLHF | TGTGCCATCAGTGAGAGGAGGACCCTTGGGGGTTCACCCCTCCACTTT
TRBJ2-1 | few | TRBD2 | TRBV4-3 | 16 | CASSQGASGGANEQFF | TGCGCCAGCAGCCAAGGCGCTAGCGGGGGGGCCAATGAGCAGTTCTTC
TRBJ1-2 | . | TRBD1 | TRBV6-5 | 13 | CASSSTGNYGYTF | TGTGCCAGCAGTTCGACAGGGAACTATGGCTACACCTTC
TRBJ2-7 | few | . | TRBV6-5 | 12 | CASSRGSVEQYF | TGTGCCAGCAGTAGGGGATCCGTCGAGCAGTACTTC
TRBJ2-5 | . | TRBD1 | TRBV7-9 | 14 | CASSLRTGQETQYF | TGTGCCAGCAGCTTACGGACAGGCCAAGAGACCCAGTACTTC
TRBJ2-7 | many | . | TRBV4-3 | 15 | CASSLVGLSRGKQYF | TGCGCCAGCAGCCTCGTCGGACTCTCCCGGGGAAAGCAGTACTTC
TRBJ2-2 | . | . | TRBV19 | 13 | CASCRLNTGELFF | TGTGCCAGTTGTCGGCTGAACACCGGGGAGCTGTTTTTT
TRBJ2-3 | . | . | TRBV20-1 | 13 | CSANQGGADTQYF | TGCAGTGCTAATCAGGGCGGCGCAGATACGCAGTATTTT
TRBJ2-6 | . | TRBD1 | TRBV2 | 17 | CASSSGGAFTGANVLTF | TGTGCCAGCAGTTCAGGGGGCGCTTTCACCGGGGCCAACGTCCTGACTTTC
TRBJ2-1 | . | . | TRBV9 | 15 | CASNPREDSYNEQFF | TGTGCCAGCAACCCCCGGGAAGACTCCTACAATGAGCAGTTCTTC
TRBJ2-1 | many | . | TRBV20-1 | 15 | CSARPSHGAYNEQFF | TGCAGTGCTCGACCCTCTCACGGGGCCTACAATGAGCAGTTCTTC